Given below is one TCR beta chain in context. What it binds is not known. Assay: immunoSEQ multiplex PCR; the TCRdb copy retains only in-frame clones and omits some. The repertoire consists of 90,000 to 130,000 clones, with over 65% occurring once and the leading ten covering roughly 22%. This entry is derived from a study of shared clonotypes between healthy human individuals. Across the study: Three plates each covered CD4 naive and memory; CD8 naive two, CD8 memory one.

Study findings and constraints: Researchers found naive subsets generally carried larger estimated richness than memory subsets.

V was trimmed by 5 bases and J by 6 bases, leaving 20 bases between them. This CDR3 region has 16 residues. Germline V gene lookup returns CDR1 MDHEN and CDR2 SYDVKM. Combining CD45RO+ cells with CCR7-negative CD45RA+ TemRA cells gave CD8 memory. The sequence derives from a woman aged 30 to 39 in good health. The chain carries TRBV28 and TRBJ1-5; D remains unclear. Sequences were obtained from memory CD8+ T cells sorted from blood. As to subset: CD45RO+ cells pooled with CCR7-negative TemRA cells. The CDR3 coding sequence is TGTGCCAGCAGTACAAGGATGAGGCCTCTCGGTCAGCCCCAGCATTTT. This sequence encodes CASSTRMRPLGQPQHF.